The T cell receptor (beta chain) under discussion was sequenced for a study of identical twins. There are a few counts of this clonotype. TCRdb re-analysed the 5' RACE reads in MiXCR, keeping a single row per CDR3 protein. This table holds hundreds of thousands of distinct CDR3 sequences, over 8% found once. CDR1 DFQATT and CDR2 SNEGSKA come from the germline V gene (reference sequence). CDR3 length: 16 residues. V lost 3 bases and J lost 0, with 15 bases in between. Sequenced sample: memory (CD45RO+) T cells sorted from blood. The V call is TRBV20-1, the J call TRBJ2-4, with D maybe TRBD1 (5 bases). This sequence originates from a young woman in good health. The CDR3 is CSARVVRGAAKNIQYF. The CDR3 DNA is TGCAGTGCTAGGGTTGTTAGGGGCGCAGCCAAAAACATTCAGTACTTC.